A single sample gave rise to the 30 T cell receptor beta chains below, sequenced in a study of T cell responses to AZD1222 COVID-19 vaccine. Clones were sequenced by immunoSEQ multiplex PCR, and TCRdb holds only the in-frame ones, with some missing. The repertoire holds fewer than 120,000 clones, with around 90% as singletons. Sequences were derived from peripheral blood, sampled 28 days after the second AZD1222 dose. The source is an adult who received the AZD1222 COVID-19 vaccine.

This clone has just one count. The genes are TRBV13 and TRBJ2-3; D perhaps matches TRBD2 (6 bases). V was pared by 2 bases and J by 1 base, with 16 bases between. From germline, CDR1 is PRHDT and CDR2 FYEKMQ (reference sequence). The CDR3 is 17 residues long. The DNA of the CDR3 is TGTGCCAGCAGCTTAAGGGGAGGACTAAAGGGCACAGATACGCAGTATTTT. Its protein is CASSLRGGLKGTDTQYF.

This rearrangement joins TRBV28 to TRBJ1-5; D is ambiguous. CDR1 MDHEN and CDR2 SYDVKM come from the germline V gene. The CDR3 extends over 15 amino acids. Trimming took off 0 bases at V and 3 bases at J, with 9 bases between the two ends. The CDR3 region has the DNA TGTGCCAGCAGTTTATGGTCTGGGGTCAATCAGCCCCAGCATTTT. This codes for CASSLWSGVNQPQHF.

This chain links TRBV5-1 with TRBJ2-1; no firm D call. CDR1 and CDR2 (germline): SGHRS, YFSETQ. V was clipped by 1 base and J by 7 bases, with 15 bases between them. The CDR3 totals 15 residues. The DNA for the CDR3 is TGCGCCAGCAGCTTGTTACAAGGGCCTGGAAATGAGCAGTTCTTC. This codes for CASSLLQGPGNEQFF.

The chain joins TRBV6-5 to TRBJ2-7, with TRBD1 matching over 8 bases. Germline V gene sequence: CDR1 MNHEY, CDR2 SVGAGI. There are 14 residues in the CDR3. J was trimmed by 0 bases and V by 7 bases; bases with no gene match: 5. CDR3 sequence reads: CASIRDRGSYEQYF. Here the CDR3 DNA reads TGTGCCAGCATCAGAGACAGGGGCTCCTACGAGCAGTACTTC.

The chain links TRBV14 to TRBJ2-2, with D possibly being TRBD1 (6 bases). The CDR3 spans 16 residues. Trimming took off 4 bases at V and 0 bases at J, with 12 bases between the two ends. Germline CDR1 is SGHDN and CDR2 is FVKESK. In DNA, the CDR3 is TGTGCCAGCAGCCGACTCAGGGGCGCGAACACCGGGGAGCTGTTTTTT. It yields the protein CASSRLRGANTGELFF.

The rearrangement uses TRBV4-2 and TRBJ1-3; 9 bases map to TRBD1. V shed 1 base, J shed 1 base, and the junction held 8 bases outside the gene matches. The CDR3 has 18 residues. Germline V gene lookup returns CDR1 LGHNA and CDR2 YNFKEQ. CDR3 DNA: TGTGCCAGCAGCCAAGCGCAGGACAGGGGAAGGTCTGGAAACACCATATATTTT. The encoded protein is CASSQAQDRGRSGNTIYF.

V and J are TRBV9 and TRBJ1-2; the D is unclear. Germline CDR1 SGDLS, CDR2 YYNGEE. The CDR3 runs to 14 residues. V was shortened by 0 bases and J by 4 bases, with 10 bases between the two germline ends. The CDR3: CASSVDPGSYGYTF. The CDR3 region has the DNA TGTGCCAGCAGCGTAGATCCGGGAAGCTATGGCTACACCTTC.

This chain joins TRBV19 and TRBJ2-3; TRBD2 might be the D (6 bases). The CDR3 has 12 amino acids. In germline, CDR1 is LNHDA, CDR2 SQIVND (reference sequence). V was trimmed by 6 bases and J by 4 bases, leaving 8 bases between them. The CDR3 loop is CASRASADTQYF. DNA of the CDR3: TGTGCCAGTAGAGCTAGCGCAGATACGCAGTATTTT.

The rearrangement links TRBV24-1 to TRBJ2-1, with TRBD1 identical over 7 bases. Germline V gives CDR1 KGHDR, CDR2 SFDVKD. CDR3 size: 15 residues. V gave up 1 base and J gave up 3 bases; unmatched junction bases: 2. CDR3 sequence: CATSDFDRDYNEQFF. CDR3 nucleotide sequence: TGTGCCACCAGTGATTTTGACAGGGACTACAATGAGCAGTTCTTC.

The chain employs TRBV27 and TRBJ2-5; no definite D call. The germline V gene encodes CDR1 MNHEY and CDR2 SMNVEV (reference sequence). This CDR3 contains 14 residues. Trimming took off 2 bases at V and 2 bases at J, with 9 bases between the two ends. DNA of the CDR3: TGTGCCAGCAGTTTAGTGACAAGACAAGAGACCCAGTACTTC. This translates into CASSLVTRQETQYF.

V usage is TRBV5-1 and J usage is TRBJ1-3, with TRBD1 matching over 12 bases. Germline CDR1 reads SGHRS; CDR2 reads YFSETQ. The CDR3 is 18 residues long. The V gene end was trimmed by 1 base and the J gene end by 0 bases; junction bases not matched to a gene: 5. The CDR3 DNA is TGCGCCAGCAGCTTGTGGGACAGGGGGCGAAGCTCTGGAAACACCATATATTTT. Its translation is CASSLWDRGRSSGNTIYF.

The J gene is TRBJ2-3, the V gene TRBV7-8; 11 nucleotides line up with TRBD1. Trimming cost V 1 base and J 6 bases; bases outside gene matches: 6. Germline V gene data show CDR1 as SGHVS and CDR2 as FQNEAQ. The CDR3 covers 16 residues. The CDR3 spells CASSLVAGTGGDTQYF. The CDR3 DNA sequence: TGTGCCAGCAGCTTAGTAGCTGGGACAGGGGGGGATACGCAGTATTTT.

The chain employs TRBV28 and TRBJ2-3, with 9 positions matching TRBD2. Germline V lookup: CDR1 MDHEN, CDR2 SYDVKM. V lost 3 bases, J lost 6 bases, and 4 bases stayed unmatched. CDR3 size: 14 residues. CDR3 coding DNA: TGTGCCAGCAGTTTTGCGGGGGGGAGGGATACGCAGTATTTT. Translating gives CASSFAGGRDTQYF.

This sequence joins TRBV2 and TRBJ1-3; the D is unclear. V dropped 6 bases and J dropped 0 bases, with 12 bases sitting between them. The germline CDR1 and CDR2 sequences are SNHLY and FYNNEI. The length of the CDR3 is 15 residues. The DNA for the CDR3 is TGTGCCAGCAGCGTTGAAGCGGCCTCTGGAAACACCATATATTTT. This codes for CASSVEAASGNTIYF. Supplemented by reference TRBV2 and TRBJ1-3, the full variable domain reads EPEVTQTPSHQVTQMGQEVILRCVPISNHLYFYWYRQILGQKVEFLVSFYNNEISEKSEIFDDQFSVERPDGSNFTLKIRSTKLEDSAMYFCASSVEAASGNTIYFGEGSWLTVV.

The sample holds a few counts of this clone. The chain joins TRBV5-4 to TRBJ2-1; no reliable D call. CDR1 and CDR2 (germline): SGHNT, YYREEE (reference sequence). V gave up 3 bases and J gave up 7 bases, with 11 bases separating them. The CDR3 runs 13 residues. In nucleotides, the CDR3 is TGTGCCAGCAGCTCCCACACCGGAAATGAGCAGTTCTTC. It encodes CASSSHTGNEQFF.

J is TRBJ2-7 and V is TRBV27; TRBD1 matches at 11 bases. The germline V gene has CDR1 MNHEY and CDR2 SMNVEV (reference sequence). The CDR3 spans 15 residues. The V and J ends lost 5 bases and 7 bases, in that order; junction bases with no gene match: 10. The CDR3 sequence: CASSPRTGGAGEQYF. Here the CDR3 DNA reads TGTGCCAGCAGTCCCCGGACAGGGGGCGCGGGAGAGCAGTACTTC.

The chain has TRBV18 and TRBJ1-2, with 8 bases fitting TRBD1. V shed 4 bases, J shed 4 bases, and the junction held 14 bases outside the gene matches. There are 17 residues in the CDR3. Germline-derived CDR1 and CDR2 are KGHSH and LQKENI. Here the CDR3 reads CASSLDLQGAGRYGYTF. In nucleotides, the CDR3 is TGTGCCAGCTCACTAGACCTCCAGGGGGCGGGACGCTATGGCTACACCTTC.

J is TRBJ1-2 and V is TRBV14; maybe TRBD1 (5 bases). Germline V gene lookup returns CDR1 SGHDN and CDR2 FVKESK. This CDR3 is 16 amino acids long. V lost 0 bases to trimming and J lost 4 bases, with 15 bases between them. CDR3 sequence reads: CASSQEGVPRSYGYTF. CDR3 sequence (DNA): TGTGCCAGCAGCCAAGAGGGGGTCCCAAGATCCTATGGCTACACCTTC. The full variable domain, in which reference TRBV14 and TRBJ1-2 provide the parts outside the CDR3, is EAGVTQFPSHSVIEKGQTVTLRCDPISGHDNLYWYRRVMGKEIKFLLHFVKESKQDESGMPNNRFLAERTGGTYSTLKVQPAELEDSGVYFCASSQEGVPRSYGYTFGSGTRLTVV.

The V gene is TRBV25-1, the J gene TRBJ2-4; 8 bases match TRBD1. Per the germline V gene, CDR1 is MGHDK and CDR2 is SYGVNS. J was trimmed by 2 bases and V by 2 bases; bases with no gene match: 5. CDR3 size: 16 residues. The CDR3 protein is CASSEDRGTSKNIQYF. The CDR3 coding sequence is TGTGCCAGCAGTGAAGACAGGGGAACTTCCAAAAACATTCAGTACTTC. The entire variable domain, with the rest obtained from reference TRBV25-1 and TRBJ2-4, is as follows: EADIYQTPRYLVIGTGKKITLECSQTMGHDKMYWYQQDPGMELHLIHYSYGVNSTEKGDLSSESTVSRIRTEHFPLTLESARPSHTSQYLCASSEDRGTSKNIQYFGAGTRLSVL.

V usage is TRBV21-1 and J usage is TRBJ2-5; TRBD1, as called in the table, went unchecked against the DNA. TRBV21-1 is marked as a pseudogene. The CDR3 consists of 14 residues. CDR3 residues: CASSYRDSRETQYF. The CDR3 nucleotides read TGTGCCAGCAGCTACCGGGACAGTAGAGAGACCCAGTACTTC.

The chain uses TRBV29-1 and TRBJ1-1, with 9 bases aligning to TRBD1. The CDR3 is 16 amino acids. The junction had 14 bases not matched to a gene; V was cut back by 6 bases and J by 3 bases. Germline V lookup: CDR1 SQVTM, CDR2 ANQGSEA. The CDR3 DNA reads TGCAGCGTGGGGACCGGGACAGGGCCTGCGTACACTGAAGCTTTCTTT. This sequence encodes CSVGTGTGPAYTEAFF.

This chain joins TRBV5-1 and TRBJ2-3; 9 nucleotides match TRBD2. The CDR3 is 14 amino acids. After removal of 6 bases from V and 4 bases from J, the junction contained 6 bases not matched to a gene. Germline V CDR1 and CDR2: SGHRS, YFSETQ. The CDR3 reads CASNLAGSSDTQYF. The CDR3 DNA reads as TGCGCCAGCAACCTAGCGGGAAGTTCAGATACGCAGTATTTT.

Regarding this clone: At the DNA level, this CDR3 is encoded by other sequences in the same sample as well. The rearrangement links TRBV5-1 to TRBJ2-7; D ambiguous. The CDR3 runs to 11 residues. The germline gives CDR1 SGHRS, CDR2 YFSETQ. Trimming stripped 3 bases from V and 4 bases from J, with 5 bases between. CDR3 in amino acids: CASSSAYEQYF. In nucleotides, the CDR3 is TGCGCCAGCAGCTCCGCATACGAGCAGTACTTC.

This clone appeared a single time. V and J are TRBV12-3 or TRBV12-4 and TRBJ1-2; 11 nucleotides line up with TRBD1. The length of the CDR3 is 13 residues. Unmatched junction bases numbered 5, after V lost 6 bases and J lost 8 bases. The CDR3 DNA follows: TGTGCCAGCAGATCCGGACAGGGGGCGGGCTACACCTTC. It translates to CASRSGQGAGYTF.

The V call is TRBV6-5, the J call TRBJ1-5, with no clear D. Trimming shortened V by 6 bases and J by 1 base, and 10 bases separated the two germline ends. The CDR3 is 14 amino acids. Germline-derived CDR1 and CDR2 are MNHEY and SVGAGI. The CDR3 DNA is TGTGCCAGCAGCCTCCAGAGAAGCAATCAGCCCCAGCATTTT. Its protein is CASSLQRSNQPQHF.

The V call is TRBV29-1, the J call TRBJ1-2; no firm D call. The CDR3 runs 12 residues. The germline gives CDR1 SQVTM, CDR2 ANQGSEA. V was cut by 6 bases and J by 5 bases, with 13 bases left in between. This chain's CDR3 is CSVSGEGYGYTF. CDR3 DNA: TGCAGCGTGTCAGGAGAAGGATATGGCTACACCTTC. The full variable domain, completed using reference TRBV29-1 and TRBJ1-2, is SAVISQKPSRDICQRGTSLTIQCQVDSQVTMMFWYRQQPGQSLTLIATANQGSEATYESGFVIDKFPISRPNLTFSTLTVSNMSPEDSSIYLCSVSGEGYGYTFGSGTRLTVV.

The chain links TRBV24-1 to TRBJ2-1; D is perhaps TRBD2 (5 bases). V was cut by 11 bases and J by 2 bases, with 15 bases left in between. The CDR3 runs 14 residues. Per the germline V gene, CDR1 is KGHDR and CDR2 is SFDVKD. The CDR3 bases are TGTGCCATCCAGAAAACTAGTCCCTACAATGAGCAGTTCTTC. It yields the protein CAIQKTSPYNEQFF.

The genes are TRBV10-3 and TRBJ1-1; possible D gene TRBD1, 5 bases. Germline CDR1 and CDR2: ENHRY and SYGVKD. V lost 2 bases and J lost 5, with 15 bases in between. This CDR3 region has 15 residues. The CDR3 loop reads CAISERGQGQTEAFF. The CDR3 coding sequence is TGTGCCATCAGTGAGCGAGGGCAGGGCCAAACTGAAGCTTTCTTT.

The chain uses TRBV4-1 and TRBJ1-2; the D is unclear. Germline-derived CDR1 and CDR2 are MGHRA and YSYEKL. V was trimmed by 4 bases and J by 2 bases, leaving 17 bases between them. This CDR3 has 16 amino acids. The CDR3 region has the DNA TGCGCCAGCAGCCTAGAGGCGGCAGTGCAGAACTATGGCTACACCTTC. Protein: CASSLEAAVQNYGYTF.

The chain carries TRBV5-1 and TRBJ2-7; D is unresolved. Looked up from germline, CDR1 is SGHRS and CDR2 is YFSETQ. Trimming took off 1 base at V and 3 bases at J, with 8 bases between the two ends. The CDR3 spans 13 residues. Here the CDR3 reads CASSLLGLYEQYF. The CDR3 coding sequence is TGCGCCAGCAGCTTGTTGGGCCTCTACGAGCAGTACTTC.